This T cell receptor (beta chain) was retrieved from a study of blood T cell repertoires in COVID-19. Study information: The samples span acute and convalescent COVID-19 from the United States, Italy and Spain. The cDNA or gDNA used as material had been derived from T cells, B-cell-depleted T cells, or PBMCs.

The V gene lost 2 bases and the J gene lost 4 bases, with 11 bases spanning the gap. The CDR3 spans 15 residues. Germline assignment: CDR1 ENHRY and CDR2 SYGVKD. Original data processing: Amplifying reference gene primers gave estimates of nucleated cell counts. The assay was immunoSEQ multiplex PCR, and TCRdb's table has in-frame clones only and misses some. V, J and clone size derive from that table, while D and trimming were established from the DNA sequence. The sample lists about 100,000 clones, just under 85% occurring once. This rearrangement joins TRBV10-3 to TRBJ2-2; possible D gene TRBD2, 6 bases. The origin of this receptor is a man aged 50-60 years with active or convalescent COVID-19. The sequenced material came from peripheral blood. The CDR3 nucleotides are TGTGCCATCAGTGAGCGGGCGGGAAGCACCGGGGAGCTGTTTTTT. Its protein is CAISERAGSTGELFF.